Below, 10 T cell receptor beta chains from the same sample are listed, as sequenced in a study of cytomegalovirus exposure and HLA in healthy donors. The assay was immunoSEQ multiplex PCR, and TCRdb's table has in-frame clones only and misses some. The sample comprises tens of thousands of clones, around 96% of which are singletons, and approximately 1.3% rests with the top ten. The sequencing input was PBMCs. These receptors all come from a woman aged 18-29 years in good health and CMV-seronegative.

The V and J genes are TRBV5-4 and TRBJ2-5, with 7 bases identical to TRBD2. Germline V gene lookup returns CDR1 SGHNT and CDR2 YYREEE (reference sequence). V lost 0 bases and J lost 5; bases outside the gene matches: 16. The CDR3 spans 18 residues. The CDR3 nucleotides read TGTGCCAGCAGCTTGGGTGCTTTTGCGGGGGAACAGGTCGAGACCCAGTACTTC. Amino acids: CASSLGAFAGEQVETQYF.

This chain joins TRBV19 and TRBJ1-1; possible D gene TRBD1, 6 bases. The CDR3 is 14 residues long. V gave up 4 bases and J gave up 0 bases, with 9 bases separating them. Germline CDR1 LNHDA, CDR2 SQIVND (reference sequence). CDR3 in DNA: TGTGCCAGTAGTACTCGACAGGTGAACACTGAAGCTTTCTTT. Protein: CASSTRQVNTEAFF.

The J gene is TRBJ2-7, the V gene TRBV5-6, with D perhaps TRBD2 (7 bases). V was cut by 0 bases and J by 4 bases, with 14 bases left in between. The V gene's germline CDR1 is SGHDT and CDR2 YYEEEE. The length of the CDR3 is 15 residues. The CDR3, as DNA: TGTGCCAGCAGCTTGGGAGGGGGGGGCTGGTACGAGCAGTACTTC. Its protein is CASSLGGGGWYEQYF.

This chain connects TRBV7-7 to TRBJ2-1; TRBD1 matches 8 bases. J was trimmed by 7 bases and V by 5 bases; bases with no gene match: 13. The germline CDR1 and CDR2 sequences are SSHAT and FNYEAQ (reference sequence). The CDR3 extends over 16 amino acids. CDR3 in amino acids: CASSVGPTGAGNEQFF. The CDR3 DNA is TGTGCCAGCAGCGTAGGTCCGACAGGGGCCGGGAATGAGCAGTTCTTC.

V and J are TRBV19 and TRBJ1-5, with 8 bases lining up with TRBD1. The CDR3 has 13 amino acids. The germline CDR1 and CDR2 sequences are LNHDA and SQIVND (reference sequence). V lost 10 bases to trimming and J lost 4 bases; unmatched junction nucleotides: 6. Written as DNA, the CDR3 is TGTGCCACCCGGACAGGGTGGAATCAGCCCCAGCATTTT. Protein product: CATRTGWNQPQHF. The full variable domain, its missing parts supplied by reference TRBV19 and TRBJ1-5, is DGGITQSPKYLFRKEGQNVTLSCEQNLNHDAMYWYRQDPGQGLRLIYYSQIVNDFQKGDIAEGYSVSREKKESFPLTVTSAQKNPTAFYLCATRTGWNQPQHFGDGTRLSIL.

The V and J genes are TRBV30 and TRBJ2-1, with D possibly matching TRBD2 (6 bases). This CDR3 is 14 amino acids long. The germline gives CDR1 GTSNPN, CDR2 SVGIG (reference sequence). Trimming pared 5 bases from V and 8 bases from J, leaving 19 bases between. CDR3: CAWLRPGSSDEQFF. CDR3 DNA sequence: TGTGCCTGGCTCCGGCCCGGGAGTTCGGATGAGCAGTTCTTC.

This clone was seen once. The rearrangement links TRBV13 to TRBJ2-4; D is unresolved. V dropped 3 bases and J dropped 8 bases, with 20 bases sitting between them. Germline V lookup: CDR1 PRHDT, CDR2 FYEKMQ (reference sequence). CDR3 length equals 16 residues. CDR3 in DNA: TGTGCCAGCAGCTTGATGGGTATAAACGGGTGGGACATTCAGTACTTC. It encodes CASSLMGINGWDIQYF. Full variable domain (rest looked up from reference TRBV13 and TRBJ2-4): AAGVIQSPRHLIKEKRETATLKCYPIPRHDTVYWYQQGPGQDPQFLISFYEKMQSDKGSIPDRFSAQQFSDYHSELNMSSLELGDSALYFCASSLMGINGWDIQYFGAGTRLSVL.

The chain combines TRBV20-1 with TRBJ1-1; TRBD1 agrees at 9 bases. Trimming took 5 bases from V and 5 from J; bases not matched to a gene: 0. CDR3 length: 11 residues. Germline V gene sequence: CDR1 DFQATT, CDR2 SNEGSKA (reference sequence). The CDR3 is CSAGQGTEAFF. In DNA, the CDR3 is TGCAGTGCTGGACAGGGGACTGAAGCTTTCTTT.

J is TRBJ1-5 and V is TRBV19, with 9 bases fitting TRBD1. This CDR3 region has 15 residues. Per the germline V gene, CDR1 is LNHDA and CDR2 is SQIVND (reference sequence). V shed 5 bases and J 3 bases; nucleotides not matched to a gene: 5. The CDR3 DNA follows: TGTGCCAGTAGTGTTCGGACAGGGGACAATCAGCCCCAGCATTTT. This translates into CASSVRTGDNQPQHF.

The rearrangement links TRBV19 to TRBJ2-3, with 8 nucleotides matching TRBD2. The CDR3 consists of 18 residues. Germline values: CDR1 LNHDA, CDR2 SQIVND (reference sequence). Germline trimming cut 3 bases from V and 1 base from J; bases unmatched to any gene: 12. The CDR3 bases are TGTGCCAGTAGTATCAGCCTCCTGGGCGGGAGGCGCACAGATACGCAGTATTTT. Residues: CASSISLLGGRRTDTQYF.